The sample holds a few counts of the clone carrying this TCR beta chain. Its specificity is not known. One end of the junction does not line up with germline, which may come from a read error. This record comes from a study of beta chain features in type 1 diabetes. On the study more broadly: Sorted cells examined across all samples numbered around 110,000,000. Study-wide points: More deletions and fewer insertions at VDJ junctions were found in patients with type 1 diabetes. Relative to healthy donors, patients appeared to have naive, central memory and Treg TCRB repertoires that were more similar. Type 1 diabetes patients had TCRB CDR3s that were shorter (moderately but significantly so) in all four CD4+ subsets. Possible PCR preference for shorter templates applied equally to patients and controls.

All of the isolated RNA was reverse transcribed, so expressed TCRB transcripts were sequenced. The data were produced by immunoSEQ multiplex PCR, yet TCRdb's version contains in-frame clones alone and is incomplete. Here the sample spans 600,000 to 700,000 clones, around an eighth being singletons. Sequencing was carried out using naive CD4+ T cells from blood. This receptor was obtained from a man between 18 and 29 years old with type 1 diabetes.

The CDR3 protein is CATSRDRAAGHLGF. As DNA, the CDR3 is TGTGCCACCAGCAGAGATCGGGCGGCCGGACACTTAGGTTTT. This sequence joins TRBV15 and TRBJ1-4; D perhaps matches TRBD1 (5 bases). The CDR3 has 14 amino acids. CDR1 is LNHNV, CDR2 YYDKDF, per germline (reference sequence).